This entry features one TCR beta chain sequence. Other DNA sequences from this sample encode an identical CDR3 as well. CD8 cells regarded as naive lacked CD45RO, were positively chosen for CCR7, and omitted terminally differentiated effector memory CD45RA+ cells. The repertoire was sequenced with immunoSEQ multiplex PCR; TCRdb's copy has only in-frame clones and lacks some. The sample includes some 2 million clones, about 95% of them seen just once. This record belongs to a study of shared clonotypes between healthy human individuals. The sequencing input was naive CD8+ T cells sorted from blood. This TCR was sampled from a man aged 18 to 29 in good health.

The CDR3 DNA sequence: TGTGCCAGCAGTTTAGTTGGCTCTGGAAACACCATATATTTT. It yields the protein CASSLVGSGNTIYF. The chain couples TRBV28 to TRBJ1-3; D remains ambiguous. Looked up from germline, CDR1 is MDHEN and CDR2 is SYDVKM. The CDR3 totals 14 residues. V lost 2 bases to trimming and J lost 0 bases, with 5 bases between them.